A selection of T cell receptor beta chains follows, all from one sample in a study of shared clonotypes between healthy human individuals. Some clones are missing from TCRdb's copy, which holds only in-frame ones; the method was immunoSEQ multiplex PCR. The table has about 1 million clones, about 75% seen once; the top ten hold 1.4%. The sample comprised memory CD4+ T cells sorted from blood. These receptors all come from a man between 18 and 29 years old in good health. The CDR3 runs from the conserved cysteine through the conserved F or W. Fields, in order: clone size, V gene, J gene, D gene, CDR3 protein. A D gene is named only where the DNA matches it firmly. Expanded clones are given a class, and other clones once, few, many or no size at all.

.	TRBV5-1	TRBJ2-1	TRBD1	CASSQGPGQGLFSSYNEQFF
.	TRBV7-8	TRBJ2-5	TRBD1	CASSSQRTGRETQYF
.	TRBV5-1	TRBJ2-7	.	CASSFVQNYEQYF
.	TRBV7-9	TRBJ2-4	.	CASSSWLAKNIQYF
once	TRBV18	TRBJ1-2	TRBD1	CASSKDRVFDSYTF
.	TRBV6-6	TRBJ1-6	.	CASSYAEHNSPLHF
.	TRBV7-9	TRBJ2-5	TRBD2	CASSQTSVETQYF
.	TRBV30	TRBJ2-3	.	CAWGSGILTDTQYF
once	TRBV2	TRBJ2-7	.	CASSGVGARYEQYF
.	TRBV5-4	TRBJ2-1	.	CASSQKTGSSYNEQFF
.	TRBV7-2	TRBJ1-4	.	CASSFRPRGGEKLFF
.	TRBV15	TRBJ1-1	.	CATRRSSMYSKTEAFF
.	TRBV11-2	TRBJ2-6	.	CASSLYRRDASGANVLTF
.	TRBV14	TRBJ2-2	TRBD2	CASRPAGDTGELFF
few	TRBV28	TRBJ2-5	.	CASSFYPGQGGETQYF
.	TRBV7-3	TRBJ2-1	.	CASSLIQDSPQFF
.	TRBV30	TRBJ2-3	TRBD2	CAWSVHPSGGAFSTDTQYF
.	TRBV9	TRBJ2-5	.	CASSAGTLGETQYF